In this sample, the clone carrying this T cell receptor beta chain turned up once. This specimen comes from a study of control samples from healthy donors and cancer patients. Produced via immunoSEQ multiplex PCR; TCRdb's table is partial and in-frame only. This sample yields around 250,000 clones, of which roughly four fifths are seen a single time; roughly 15% belongs to the top ten. This receptor was identified in a woman between 55 and 75 years old with lung cancer. The sample was PBMCs.

In DNA form, the CDR3 reads TGTGCCAGCAGCCCCTCCTCGACAGGATCGGAGACCCAGTACTTC. Encoded protein: CASSPSSTGSETQYF. The chain joins TRBV11-3 to TRBJ2-5; TRBD1 might be the D (6 bases). The CDR3 loop spans 15 amino acids. Germline assignment: CDR1 SGHNT and CDR2 YENEEA. V gave up 5 bases and J gave up 5 bases, with 18 bases separating them.